This T cell receptor (beta chain) came from a study of T-cell reconstitution after alpha-beta-depleted transplantation in children. This clonotype was observed many times. In germline, CDR1 is SGHRS, CDR2 YFSETQ. Trimming removed 0 bases from V and 5 bases from J; junction bases left unmatched: 6. The CDR3 is made up of 15 amino acids. The authors prepared the TCRbeta library with unique molecular identifiers. TCRdb analysed the PCR reads with MiXCR anew, one entry per CDR3 protein. The sample holds fewer than 1 million distinct CDR3 sequences, under 20% seen once. V gene TRBV5-1 combines with J gene TRBJ2-7; 9 positions agree with TRBD2. The sequence was obtained from a male patient between 5 and 17 years old who had a stem cell transplant for acute lymphoblastic leukemia, so the T cells may come from the graft donor. Here the sequenced sample was PBMCs, mostly from graft donor cells, taken 360 days after TCRalphabeta/CD19-depleted stem cell transplant. The CDR3 DNA reads TGCGCCAGCAGCTTGGGGGGACTAGCTCAGAACGAGCAGTACTTC. Protein sequence: CASSLGGLAQNEQYF.